Described below is a single T cell receptor beta chain sequence and its context. The target of this receptor is not known. No per-base quality is available; no much larger clone lies one base away. These data are taken from a study of blood T cell repertoires in COVID-19 (TCRdb year 2020). In terms of the full investigation: The collaborator samples originated in the United States, Italy and Spain and spanned the acute and convalescent phases of COVID-19. The material from the prospective study consisted of cDNA or gDNA derived from T cells, B-cell-depleted T cells, or PBMCs. Deeply sampled blood TCRbeta repertoires from subjects exposed to, actively infected with, or recovered from COVID-19 were included in the dataset. A freely available public database, intended as a resource for researchers studying the immune response to SARS-CoV-2, is where the repertoires were released. The samples were drawn from two sources: the first 160 participants of the ongoing ImmuneRACE study, and approximately 1,300 subjects contributed by 6 global collaborators. Sample metadata almost always included a de-identified subject ID, COVID-19 status, age in years and sex. Where available, HLA class I and class II types were taken from metadata supplied by the sample provider and were not determined by assay-based typing. General findings and caveats noted by the study authors: How much clinical and demographic metadata was included differed by source and by participant, and the metadata was provided uncurated.

From the cysteine through the phenylalanine, the CDR3 covers 15 amino acids. Here the CDR3 DNA is all that survives: 45 bases in frame from base 1. The germline V end is reduced by 2 bases and the J end by 7 bases; junction bases left unmatched: 9. According to the germline V gene, CDR1 reads SGHVS and CDR2 reads FNYEAQ. TCRbeta CDR3 regions were amplified from genomic DNA using the immunoSEQ Assay, a bias-controlled multiplex PCR. The authors processed their data as follows. The number of nucleated cells in each sample was estimated from the amplification of reference gene primers within the assay. To quantify the absolute abundance of each unique TCRbeta CDR3 rearrangement, sequence reads were collapsed and filtered. Productive Simpson clonality was computed per sample as the square root of Simpson's diversity index over productive rearrangements. TCRdb holds this immuneACCESS table with in-frame rearrangements only. Some clones are missing; in checked studies, unresolved V genes explain under half, and the rest has no known cause. V and J calls and clone size follow that table, whereas D and trimming were derived from the DNA. This sample gives tens of thousands of clones in total; around 85% of them show up just once. Of the sample, about 50% falls within the top ten clones.

The collaborating institutions used their own protocols to collect whole blood in K2EDTA tubes. Collaborator samples were shipped for TCRbeta analysis as frozen whole blood, isolated PBMCs, or DNA extracted from either sample type. This TCR was sampled from a man aged 45-60 years with active or convalescent COVID-19. The rearrangement joined TRBV7-6 to TRBJ1-2; 8 nucleotides in the junction match TRBD1. The sample taken for sequencing was peripheral blood. In nucleotide form, the sequence is TGTGCCAGCAGCTTAATCGGTCCAGGGGGCTTTGGCTACACCTTC. Translated, it reads CASSLIGPGGFGYTF.